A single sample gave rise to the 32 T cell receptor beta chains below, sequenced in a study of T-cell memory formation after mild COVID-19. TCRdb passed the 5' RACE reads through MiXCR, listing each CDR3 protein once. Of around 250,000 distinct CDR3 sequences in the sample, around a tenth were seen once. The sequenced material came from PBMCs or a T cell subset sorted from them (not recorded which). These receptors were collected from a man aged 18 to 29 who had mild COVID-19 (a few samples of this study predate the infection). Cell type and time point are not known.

CDR3 sequence: CASSSDRTAVKRGYTF. In DNA form, the CDR3 reads TGTGCCAGCAGCTCAGACCGGACAGCTGTAAAGAGAGGCTACACCTTC. The chain couples TRBV6-5 to TRBJ1-2; perhaps TRBD1 as D (6 bases). The germline gives CDR1 MNHEY, CDR2 SVGAGI. V was shortened by 6 bases and J by 8 bases, with 25 bases between the two germline ends. CDR3 length: 16 amino acids.

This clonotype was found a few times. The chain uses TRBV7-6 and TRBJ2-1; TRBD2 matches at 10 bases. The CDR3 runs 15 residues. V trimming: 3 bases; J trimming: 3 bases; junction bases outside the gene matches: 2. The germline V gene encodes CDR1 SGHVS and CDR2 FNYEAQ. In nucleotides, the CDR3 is TGTGCCAGCAGCTTCGGACTAGCGGTCTACAATGAGCAGTTCTTC. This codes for CASSFGLAVYNEQFF.

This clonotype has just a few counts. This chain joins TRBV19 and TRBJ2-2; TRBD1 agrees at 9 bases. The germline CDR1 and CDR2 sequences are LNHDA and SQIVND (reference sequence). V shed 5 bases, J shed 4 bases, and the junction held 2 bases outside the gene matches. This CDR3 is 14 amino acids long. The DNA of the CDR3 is TGTGCCAGTAGTTCGGACAGGGGCACCGGGGAGCTGTTTTTT. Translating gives CASSSDRGTGELFF. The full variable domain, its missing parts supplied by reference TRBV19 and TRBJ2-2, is DGGITQSPKYLFRKEGQNVTLSCEQNLNHDAMYWYRQDPGQGLRLIYYSQIVNDFQKGDIAEGYSVSREKKESFPLTVTSAQKNPTAFYLCASSSDRGTGELFFGEGSRLTVL.

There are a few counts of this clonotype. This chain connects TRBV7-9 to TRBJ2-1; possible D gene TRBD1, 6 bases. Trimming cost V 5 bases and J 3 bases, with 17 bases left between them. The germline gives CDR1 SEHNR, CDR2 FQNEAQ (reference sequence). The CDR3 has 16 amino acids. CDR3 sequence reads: CASSPRDTPSYNEQFF. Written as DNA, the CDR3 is TGTGCCAGCAGCCCACGGGACACCCCGAGCTACAATGAGCAGTTCTTC.

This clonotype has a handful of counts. The CDR3 sequence is CASSPDLAANTGELFF. DNA of the CDR3: TGTGCCAGCAGCCCTGACTTGGCGGCGAACACCGGGGAGCTGTTTTTT. The V gene is TRBV6-6, the J gene TRBJ2-2; D gene uncertain. V lost 6 bases to trimming and J lost 0 bases, with 14 bases between them. Germline values: CDR1 MNHNY, CDR2 SVGAGI (reference sequence). The CDR3 has 16 residues.

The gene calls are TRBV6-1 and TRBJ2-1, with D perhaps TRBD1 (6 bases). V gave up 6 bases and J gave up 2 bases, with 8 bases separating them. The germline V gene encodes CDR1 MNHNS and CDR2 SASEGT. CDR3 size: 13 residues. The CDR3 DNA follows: TGTGCCAGCAGCCAGGGGACCTACAATGAGCAGTTCTTC. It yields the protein CASSQGTYNEQFF.

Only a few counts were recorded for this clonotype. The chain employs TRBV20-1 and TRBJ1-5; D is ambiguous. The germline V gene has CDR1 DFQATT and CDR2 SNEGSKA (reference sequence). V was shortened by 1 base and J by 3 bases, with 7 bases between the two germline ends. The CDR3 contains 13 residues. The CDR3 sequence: CSARGSFNQPQHF. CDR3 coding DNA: TGCAGTGCTAGAGGCAGTTTCAATCAGCCCCAGCATTTT.

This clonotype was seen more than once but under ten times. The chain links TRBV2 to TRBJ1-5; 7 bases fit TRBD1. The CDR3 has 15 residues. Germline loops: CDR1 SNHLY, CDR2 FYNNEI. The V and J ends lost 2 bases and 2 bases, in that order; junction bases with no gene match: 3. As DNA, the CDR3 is TGTGCCAGCAGTGAACAGGGGGGTGGCAATCAGCCCCAGCATTTT. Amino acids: CASSEQGGGNQPQHF.

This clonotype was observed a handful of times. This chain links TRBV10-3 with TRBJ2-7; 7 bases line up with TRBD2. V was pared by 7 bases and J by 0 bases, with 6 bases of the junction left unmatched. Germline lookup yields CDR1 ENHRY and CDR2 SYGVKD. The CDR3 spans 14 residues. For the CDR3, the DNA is TGTGCCATCAACTCGGGGGGTAACTCCTACGAGCAGTACTTC. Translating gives CAINSGGNSYEQYF.

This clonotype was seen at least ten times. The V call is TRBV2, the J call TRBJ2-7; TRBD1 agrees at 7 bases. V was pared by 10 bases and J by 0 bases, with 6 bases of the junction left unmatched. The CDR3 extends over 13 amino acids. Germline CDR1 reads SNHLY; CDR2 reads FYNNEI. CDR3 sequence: CAITGTDSYEQYF. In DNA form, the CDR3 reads TGTGCCATCACCGGGACAGACTCCTACGAGCAGTACTTC.

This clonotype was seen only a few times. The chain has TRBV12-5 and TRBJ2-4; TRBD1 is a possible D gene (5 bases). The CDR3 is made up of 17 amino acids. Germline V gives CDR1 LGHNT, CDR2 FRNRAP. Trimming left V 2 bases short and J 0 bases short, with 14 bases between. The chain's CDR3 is CASGLSQTDLAKNIQYF. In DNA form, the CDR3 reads TGTGCTAGTGGTTTGTCCCAGACAGACCTAGCCAAAAACATTCAGTACTTC.

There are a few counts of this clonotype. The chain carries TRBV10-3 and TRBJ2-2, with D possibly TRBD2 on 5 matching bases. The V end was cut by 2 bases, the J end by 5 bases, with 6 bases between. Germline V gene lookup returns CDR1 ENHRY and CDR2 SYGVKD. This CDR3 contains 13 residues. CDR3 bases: TGTGCCATCAGTGAGCGAGGGACCGGGGAGCTGTTTTTT. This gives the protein CAISERGTGELFF.

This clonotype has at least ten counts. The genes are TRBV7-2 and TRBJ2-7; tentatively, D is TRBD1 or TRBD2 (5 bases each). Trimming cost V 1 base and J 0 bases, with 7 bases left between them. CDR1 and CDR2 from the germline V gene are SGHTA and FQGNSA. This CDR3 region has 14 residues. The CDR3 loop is CASSLERGSYEQYF. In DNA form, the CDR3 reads TGTGCCAGCAGCTTAGAGAGGGGCTCCTACGAGCAGTACTTC.

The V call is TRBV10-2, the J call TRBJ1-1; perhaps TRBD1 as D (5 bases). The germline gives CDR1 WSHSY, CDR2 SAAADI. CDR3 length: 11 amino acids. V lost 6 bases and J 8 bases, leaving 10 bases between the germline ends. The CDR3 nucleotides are TGCGCCAGCAGATCCGGGGGGGAAGCTTTCTTT. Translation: CASRSGGEAFF.

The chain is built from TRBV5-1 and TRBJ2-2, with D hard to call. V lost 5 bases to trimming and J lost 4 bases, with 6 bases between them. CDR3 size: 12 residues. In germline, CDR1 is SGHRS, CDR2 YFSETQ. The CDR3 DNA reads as TGCGCCAGCAGTTGGGTCACCGGGGAGCTGTTTTTT. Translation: CASSWVTGELFF.

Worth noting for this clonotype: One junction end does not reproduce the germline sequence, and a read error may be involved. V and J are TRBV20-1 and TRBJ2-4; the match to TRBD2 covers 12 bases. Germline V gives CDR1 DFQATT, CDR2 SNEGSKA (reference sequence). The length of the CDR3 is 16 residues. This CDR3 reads CSSRGLAGLAKNIQYF. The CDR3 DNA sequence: TGCAGTTCTAGGGGACTAGCGGGCCTAGCCAAAAACATTCAGTACTTC.

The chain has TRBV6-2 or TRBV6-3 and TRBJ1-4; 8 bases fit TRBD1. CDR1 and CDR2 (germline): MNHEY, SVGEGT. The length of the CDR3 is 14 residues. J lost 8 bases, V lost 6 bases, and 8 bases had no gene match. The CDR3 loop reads CASSPGTGEEKLFF. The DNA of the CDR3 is TGTGCCAGCAGCCCCGGGACAGGAGAAGAAAAACTGTTTTTT.

The CDR3 DNA reads as TGCAGTGCTAGGGTACAGGGGGCCTATGGCTACACCTTC. Amino acid sequence: CSARVQGAYGYTF. V usage is TRBV20-1 and J usage is TRBJ1-2; 9 bases are a match to TRBD1. V was clipped by 3 bases and J by 4 bases; unmatched bases: 3. This CDR3 is built from 13 residues. Germline assignment: CDR1 DFQATT and CDR2 SNEGSKA (reference sequence).

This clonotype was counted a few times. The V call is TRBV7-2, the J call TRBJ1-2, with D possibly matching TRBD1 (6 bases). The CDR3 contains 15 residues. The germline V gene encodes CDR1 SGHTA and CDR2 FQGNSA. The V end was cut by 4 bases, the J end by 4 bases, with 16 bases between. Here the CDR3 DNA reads TGTGCCAGCAGCTCCAGGCCAGGGGTGCCCTATGGCTACACCTTC. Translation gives CASSSRPGVPYGYTF.

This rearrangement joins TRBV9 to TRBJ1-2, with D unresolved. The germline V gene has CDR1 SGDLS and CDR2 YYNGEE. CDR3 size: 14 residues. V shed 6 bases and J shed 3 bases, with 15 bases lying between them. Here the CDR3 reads CASTMGLGYYGYTF. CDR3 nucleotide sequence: TGTGCCAGCACCATGGGGTTAGGGTACTATGGCTACACCTTC.

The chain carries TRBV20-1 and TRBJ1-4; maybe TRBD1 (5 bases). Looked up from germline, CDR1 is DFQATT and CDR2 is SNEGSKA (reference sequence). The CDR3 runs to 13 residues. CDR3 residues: CRLLDRTNEKLFF. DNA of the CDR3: TGCAGACTACTTGACAGAACTAATGAAAAACTGTTTTTT.

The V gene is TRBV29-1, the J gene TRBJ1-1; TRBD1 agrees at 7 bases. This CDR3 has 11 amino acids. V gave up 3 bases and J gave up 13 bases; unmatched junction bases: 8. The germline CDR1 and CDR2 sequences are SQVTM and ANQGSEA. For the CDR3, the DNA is TGCAGCGTTGACCTGGACAGGCAGGATTTCTTT. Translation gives CSVDLDRQDFF.

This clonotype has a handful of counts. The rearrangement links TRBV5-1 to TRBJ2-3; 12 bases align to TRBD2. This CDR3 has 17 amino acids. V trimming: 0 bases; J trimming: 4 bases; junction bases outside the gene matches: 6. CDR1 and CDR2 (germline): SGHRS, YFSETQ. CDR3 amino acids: CASSLDGLAGNADTQYF. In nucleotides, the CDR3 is TGCGCCAGCAGCTTGGATGGACTAGCGGGGAACGCAGATACGCAGTATTTT.

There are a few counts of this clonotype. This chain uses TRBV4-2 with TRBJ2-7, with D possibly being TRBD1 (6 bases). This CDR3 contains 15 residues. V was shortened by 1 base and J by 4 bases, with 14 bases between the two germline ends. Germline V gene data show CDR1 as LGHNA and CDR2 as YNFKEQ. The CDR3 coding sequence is TGTGCCAGCAGCCAAGGGCAGGGGTCCCCGTACGAGCAGTACTTC. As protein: CASSQGQGSPYEQYF.

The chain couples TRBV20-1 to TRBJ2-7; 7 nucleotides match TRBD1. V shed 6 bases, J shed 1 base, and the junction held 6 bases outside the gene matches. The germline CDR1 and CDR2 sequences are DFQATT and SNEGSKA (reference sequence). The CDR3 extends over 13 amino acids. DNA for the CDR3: TGCAGTGCCTCCGGGACAGCATCCTACGAGCAGTACGTC. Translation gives CSASGTASYEQYV.

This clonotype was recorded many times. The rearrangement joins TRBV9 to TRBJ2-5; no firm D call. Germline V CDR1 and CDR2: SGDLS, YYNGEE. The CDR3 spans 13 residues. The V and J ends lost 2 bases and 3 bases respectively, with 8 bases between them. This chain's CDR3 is CASSVRDEETQYF. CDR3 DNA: TGTGCCAGCAGCGTCCGAGACGAAGAGACCCAGTACTTC.

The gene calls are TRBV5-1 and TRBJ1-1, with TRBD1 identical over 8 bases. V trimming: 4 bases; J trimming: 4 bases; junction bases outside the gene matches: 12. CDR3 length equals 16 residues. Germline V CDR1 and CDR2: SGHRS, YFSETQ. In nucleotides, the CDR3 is TGCGCCAGCAGCAACCCCCCCGGACAGGGTAGCACTGAAGCTTTCTTT. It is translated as CASSNPPGQGSTEAFF.

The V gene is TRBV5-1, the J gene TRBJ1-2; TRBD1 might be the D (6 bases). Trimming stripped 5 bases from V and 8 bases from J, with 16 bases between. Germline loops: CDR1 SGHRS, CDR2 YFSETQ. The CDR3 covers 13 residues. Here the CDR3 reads CASRQGSGVGYTF. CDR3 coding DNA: TGCGCCAGCAGACAGGGTAGTGGTGTAGGCTACACCTTC.

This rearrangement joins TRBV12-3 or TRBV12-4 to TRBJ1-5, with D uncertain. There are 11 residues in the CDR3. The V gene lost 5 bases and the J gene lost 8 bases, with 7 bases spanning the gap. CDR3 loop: CASSAGEPQHF. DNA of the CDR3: TGTGCCAGCAGTGCGGGAGAGCCCCAGCATTTT.

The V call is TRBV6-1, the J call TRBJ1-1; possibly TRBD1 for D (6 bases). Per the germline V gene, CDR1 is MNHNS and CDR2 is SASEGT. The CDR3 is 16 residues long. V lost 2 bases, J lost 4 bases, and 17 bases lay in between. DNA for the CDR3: TGTGCCAGCAGTGAAATCCCCCCGGGGGGGCGCACTGAAGCTTTCTTT. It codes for CASSEIPPGGRTEAFF.

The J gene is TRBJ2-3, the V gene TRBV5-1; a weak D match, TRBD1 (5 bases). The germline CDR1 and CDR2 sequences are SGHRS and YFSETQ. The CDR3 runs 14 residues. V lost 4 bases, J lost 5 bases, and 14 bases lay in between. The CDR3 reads CASSPMGPEDTQYF. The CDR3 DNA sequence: TGCGCCAGCAGCCCGATGGGGCCCGAAGATACGCAGTATTTT.

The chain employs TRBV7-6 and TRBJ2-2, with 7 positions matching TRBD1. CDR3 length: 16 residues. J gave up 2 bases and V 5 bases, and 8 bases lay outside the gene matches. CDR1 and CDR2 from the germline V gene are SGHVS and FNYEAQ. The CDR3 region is CASSARRDSNTGELFF. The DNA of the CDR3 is TGTGCCAGCAGCGCAAGACGGGACAGTAACACCGGGGAGCTGTTTTTT.